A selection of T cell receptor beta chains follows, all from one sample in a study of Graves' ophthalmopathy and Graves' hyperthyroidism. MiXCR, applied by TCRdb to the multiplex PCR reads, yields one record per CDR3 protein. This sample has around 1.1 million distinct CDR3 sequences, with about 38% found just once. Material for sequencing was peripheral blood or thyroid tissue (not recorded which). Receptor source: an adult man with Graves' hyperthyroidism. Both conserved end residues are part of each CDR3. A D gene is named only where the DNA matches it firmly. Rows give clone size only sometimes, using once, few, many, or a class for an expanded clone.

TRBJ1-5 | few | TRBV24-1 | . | TGTGCCACCAATGATCAGCCCCAGCATTTT | CATNDQPQHF
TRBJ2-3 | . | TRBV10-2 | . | TGCGCCAGCAGCGCGAGGGCAAGAACAGATACGCAGTATTTT | CASSARARTDTQYF
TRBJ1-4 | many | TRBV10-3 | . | TGTGCCATCAGTGCAAGAGGTAGTGAAAAACTGTTTTTT | CAISARGSEKLFF
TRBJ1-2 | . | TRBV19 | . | TGTGCCAGCAAACAACCGACCTATGGCTACACCTTC | CASKQPTYGYTF
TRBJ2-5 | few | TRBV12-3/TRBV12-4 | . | TGTGCCAGCAGACCGGGAGTTCGGGAGACCCAGTACTTC | CASRPGVRETQYF
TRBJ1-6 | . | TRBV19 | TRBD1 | TGTGCCAGTAGTACGGGACAGGTGGATTCACCCCTCCACTTT | CASSTGQVDSPLHF
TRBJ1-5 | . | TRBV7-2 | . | TGTGCCAGCAGCCAAGAAGAGCGGGGTTTTGAACCCCAGCATTTT | CASSQEERGFEPQHF
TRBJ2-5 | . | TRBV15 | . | TGTGCCACCGCGGTTGGACACCAGGCTTGGGAGACCCAGTACTTC | CATAVGHQAWETQYF
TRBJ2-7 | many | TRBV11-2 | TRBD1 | TGTGCCAGCAGCTTAGGCCCCGGGACAGGAGCCTACGAGCAGTACTTC | CASSLGPGTGAYEQYF
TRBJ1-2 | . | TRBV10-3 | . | TGTGCCACCAGTGAGACTACAGAGACTAACTATGGCTACACCTTC | CATSETTETNYGYTF
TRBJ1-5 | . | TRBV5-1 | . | TGCGCCAGCAGCTTGGGAGAGTATAGCAATCAGCCCCATCATTTT | CASSLGEYSNQPHHF
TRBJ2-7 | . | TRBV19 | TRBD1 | TGTGCCAGCAGCTACGGGACAGGGGGGCCCTACGAGCAGTACTTC | CASSYGTGGPYEQYF
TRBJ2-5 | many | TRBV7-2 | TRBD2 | TGTGCCAGCAGCTTAGCGTCGTATAGGGGAGGGGAGACCCAGTACTTC | CASSLASYRGGETQYF
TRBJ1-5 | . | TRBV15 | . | TGTGCCGACCCCCCTGGTGATAATAGCAATCAGCCCCAGCATTTT | CADPPGDNSNQPQHF
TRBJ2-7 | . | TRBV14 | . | TGTGCCAGCAGCCAATGGGGGAGTATCTACGAGCAGTACTTC | CASSQWGSIYEQYF
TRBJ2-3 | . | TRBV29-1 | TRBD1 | TGCAGCGTTGTAGGGACAGGGGTTTGGGATACGCAGTATTTT | CSVVGTGVWDTQYF
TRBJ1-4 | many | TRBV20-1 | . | TGCAGTGCGCACCTGCGGGAGGCGATTGAAAAACTGTTTTTT | CSAHLREAIEKLFF
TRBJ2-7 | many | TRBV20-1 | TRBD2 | TGCAGTGCTAGAGTCCAGACTAGCGGGAGACCCTACGAGCAGTACTTC | CSARVQTSGRPYEQYF
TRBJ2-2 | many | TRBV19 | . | TGTGCCAGCGGCCGGCGGGGTGCCGGGGAGCTGTTTTTT | CASGRRGAGELFF
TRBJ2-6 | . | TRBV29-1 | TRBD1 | TGCAGCGTTGAAGTGGGACAGGGGGCTGGGGCCAACGTCCTGACTTTC | CSVEVGQGAGANVLTF
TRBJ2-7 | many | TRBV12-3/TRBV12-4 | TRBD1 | TGTGCCAGCAGTCCCCCCGAGAGGGCAGGGGGTCCTAACGAGCAGTACTTC | CASSPPERAGGPNEQYF
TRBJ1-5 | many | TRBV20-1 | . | TGCAGTGCTAGAAAGGGTGGGGGAGCGGATCAGCCCCAGCATTTT | CSARKGGGADQPQHF
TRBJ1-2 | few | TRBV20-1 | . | TGCAGTGCTAGAGATGCAGGGAGGGATGGCTACACCTTC | CSARDAGRDGYTF
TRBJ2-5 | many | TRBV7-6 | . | TGTGCCAGCAGCCCAGTCCGCAAACAGGGCCGGGAGACCCAGTACTTC | CASSPVRKQGRETQYF
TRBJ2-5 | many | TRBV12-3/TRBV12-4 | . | TGTGCCAGCAGTTTAGGGAAAATGGGGACCCAGTACTTC | CASSLGKMGTQYF
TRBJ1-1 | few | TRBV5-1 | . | TGCGCCAGCAGCTCATATCTTGAGGGACCAGGGACTGAAGCTTTCTTT | CASSSYLEGPGTEAFF
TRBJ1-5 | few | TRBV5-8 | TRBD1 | TGTGCCAGCAGCCACATACAGGGGCTGGGGATTAGCAATCAGCCCCAGCATTTT | CASSHIQGLGISNQPQHF
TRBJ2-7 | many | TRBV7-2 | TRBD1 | TGTGCCAGCAGCTCCGTTGTCGACAGGGGCTCCGAGCAGTACTTC | CASSSVVDRGSEQYF